This is a list of T cell receptor beta chains from one sample in a study of blood T cells in healthy people across ages. TCRdb re-called the 5' RACE reads through MiXCR, storing one row per CDR3 protein. The table lists about 1.7 million distinct CDR3 sequences, over 25% of them singletons. The sample comprised blood. The receptors were gathered from a woman in her twenties or thirties in good health. Each CDR3 is given with its conserved first and last residue. Fields, in order: V gene, J gene, CDR3 protein.

TRBV12-3/TRBV12-4	TRBJ2-3	CAGSAGLAGTDTQYF
TRBV11-2	TRBJ2-3	CASGSGRTDTQYF
TRBV18	TRBJ2-2	CASSSRVSEEPGELFF
TRBV2	TRBJ1-1	CASSGDDNEAFF
TRBV27	TRBJ2-3	CASSLTPGLAAADTQYF
TRBV20-1	TRBJ2-7	CSAEDLSRSSYEQYF
TRBV6-2/TRBV6-3	TRBJ2-7	CASRVAGGSFYEQYF
TRBV2	TRBJ2-3	CASSEARGSTDTQYF
TRBV6-6	TRBJ2-5	CASTGHEETQYF
TRBV5-1	TRBJ2-1	CASSLDRPSYNEQFF
TRBV20-1	TRBJ2-7	CSARDPGTVVNEQYF
TRBV6-5	TRBJ1-5	CASSYSEGQPQHF
TRBV6-1	TRBJ2-5	CASGETGIETQYF
TRBV12-3/TRBV12-4	TRBJ1-2	CASSYSVVNYGYTF
TRBV20-1	TRBJ1-1	CSAREDSSNTEAFF
TRBV5-1	TRBJ2-7	CASSQGQGGHEQYF
TRBV7-9	TRBJ2-5	CASSLKGAGETQYF